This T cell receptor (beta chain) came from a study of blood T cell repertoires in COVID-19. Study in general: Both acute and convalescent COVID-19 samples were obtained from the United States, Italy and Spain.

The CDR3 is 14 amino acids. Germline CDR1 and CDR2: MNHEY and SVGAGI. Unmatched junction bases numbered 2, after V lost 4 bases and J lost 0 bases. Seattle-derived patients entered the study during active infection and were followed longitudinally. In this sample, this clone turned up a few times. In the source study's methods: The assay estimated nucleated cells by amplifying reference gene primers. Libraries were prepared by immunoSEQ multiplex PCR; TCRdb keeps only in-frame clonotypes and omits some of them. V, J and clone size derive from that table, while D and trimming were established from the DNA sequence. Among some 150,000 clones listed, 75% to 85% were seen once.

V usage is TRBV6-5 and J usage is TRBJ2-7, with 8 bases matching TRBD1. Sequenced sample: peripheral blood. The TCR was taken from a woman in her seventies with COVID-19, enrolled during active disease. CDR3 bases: TGTGCCAGCAGTTGGGACAGGAGCTCCTACGAGCAGTACTTC. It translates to CASSWDRSSYEQYF.